Listed here are 24 T cell receptor beta chains from one sample, sequenced in a study of CD8+CD57+ T cells in acquired aplastic anemia. It was genomic DNA that served as the template for profiling TCR beta VDJ and CDR3. TCRdb re-called the reads through MiXCR, storing one row per CDR3 protein. The table includes 400,000 to 450,000 distinct CDR3 sequences, roughly 68% detected once. The specimen sequenced was sorted CD4+, CD8+, or CD8+CD57+ T cells (not recorded which) from PBMCs. The receptor set was obtained from a human donor in good health, serving as a control.

The V and J genes are TRBV5-5 and TRBJ1-5; D is possibly TRBD1 (6 bases). CDR3 length: 12 residues. Trimming cost V 5 bases and J 15 bases, with 18 bases left between them. Germline assignment: CDR1 SGHKS and CDR2 YYEKEE (reference sequence). For the CDR3, the DNA is TGTGCCAGCAGTCGGGGGGCGAGGTTGGGGCATTTT. It yields the protein CASSRGARLGHF.

This clonotype occurred many times. The gene calls are TRBV9 and TRBJ2-7; TRBD2 matches 13 bases. V was clipped by 3 bases and J by 1 base; unmatched bases: 4. Per the germline V gene, CDR1 is SGDLS and CDR2 is YYNGEE. This CDR3 comprises 16 residues. CDR3 region: CASSAGLAGASYEQYF. The CDR3 bases are TGTGCCAGCAGCGCCGGACTAGCGGGGGCGTCCTACGAGCAGTACTTC.

J is TRBJ2-3 and V is TRBV20-1, with D possibly matching TRBD2 (5 bases). This CDR3 region has 17 residues. The V end lost 1 base, the J end lost 0 bases, and 17 bases lay between the germline ends. CDR1 is DFQATT and CDR2 is SNEGSKA in the germline V gene (reference sequence). CDR3 residues: CSARVQSASLSTDTQYF. In nucleotides, the CDR3 is TGCAGTGCTAGAGTTCAGTCGGCTAGCCTAAGCACAGATACGCAGTATTTT.

The rearrangement uses TRBV5-1 and TRBJ2-1, with TRBD1 matching over 10 bases. Germline assignment: CDR1 SGHRS and CDR2 YFSETQ. The CDR3 extends over 16 amino acids. With V trimmed by 0 bases and J by 7 bases, 7 bases remained unmatched. The CDR3 coding sequence is TGCGCCAGCAGCTTGGCGGGGACAGGGGCGGAGAATGAGCAGTTCTTC. Translated, it gives CASSLAGTGAENEQFF. The full variable domain, its missing parts supplied by reference TRBV5-1 and TRBJ2-1, is KAGVTQTPRYLIKTRGQQVTLSCSPISGHRSVSWYQQTPGQGLQFLFEYFSETQRNKGNFPGRFSGRQFSNSRSEMNVSTLELGDSALYLCASSLAGTGAENEQFFGPGTRLTVL.

As for this clonotype: It is likely a read error, because the conserved phenylalanine at the end of the CDR3 is missing. The DNA is left out, because the CDR3 cannot be placed on it with certainty; the CDR3 is given as TCRdb lists it. The gene calls are TRBV7-2 and TRBJ1-5; TRBD1 is the table's D call and was not checked against the DNA. CDR1 and CDR2 from the germline V gene are SGHTA and FQGNSA. The CDR3 is 13 amino acids long, termini counted. The chain's CDR3 is CASSTGTVTHTHY.

This chain joins TRBV29-1 and TRBJ1-1; no reliable D call. The V gene lost 1 base and the J gene lost 2 bases, with 8 bases spanning the gap. The germline CDR1 and CDR2 sequences are SQVTM and ANQGSEA. CDR3 length: 13 residues. As DNA, the CDR3 is TGCAGCGTTGAAGTAGGTGGAAACACTGAAGCTTTCTTT. Its protein product is CSVEVGGNTEAFF. Drawing the rest from reference TRBV29-1 and TRBJ1-1, the complete variable domain is SAVISQKPSRDICQRGTSLTIQCQVDSQVTMMFWYRQQPGQSLTLIATANQGSEATYESGFVIDKFPISRPNLTFSTLTVSNMSPEDSSIYLCSVEVGGNTEAFFGQGTRLTVV.

A remark on this clonotype: Since the CDR3 does not end with the conserved phenylalanine or tryptophan, this likely comes from a read error. The chain carries TRBV2 and TRBJ2-7, with a tentative D call TRBD1 (5 bases). The J call could be wrong; TRBJ2-1 is a better fit for the DNA end. The length of the CDR3 is 14 residues. Germline CDR1 is SNHLY and CDR2 is FYNNEI. The CDR3 reads CASRLPGNYKEQFC. The CDR3 bases are TGTGCCAGCAGGTTGCCAGGGAACTACAAGGAGCAGTTCTGC.

Comments on this clonotype: Mismatch with germline at one junction end may stem from a read error. The genes are TRBV5-1 and TRBJ2-5; tentative D call: TRBD2 (5 bases). The V gene's germline CDR1 is SGHRS and CDR2 YFSETQ. This CDR3 contains 14 residues. This CDR3 reads CASSLTWTQVTQYF. CDR3 nucleotides: TGCGCCAGCAGCCTGACCTGGACTCAAGTGACCCAGTACTTC.

The V call is TRBV5-1, the J call TRBJ1-4, with D uncertain. The germline gives CDR1 SGHRS, CDR2 YFSETQ. The CDR3 runs 12 residues. V was cut by 0 bases and J by 15 bases, with 12 bases left in between. The CDR3 nucleotides are TGCGCCAGCAGCTTGGCCAACGAAAGGGTGTTTTTT. Translating it yields CASSLANERVFF.

This clonotype was found a few times. This chain joins TRBV20-1 and TRBJ2-2; D call uncertain. Germline-derived CDR1 and CDR2 are DFQATT and SNEGSKA (reference sequence). V dropped 3 bases and J dropped 4 bases, with 9 bases sitting between them. This CDR3 comprises 13 residues. CDR3 sequence reads: CSASPSTTGELFF. The CDR3, as DNA: TGCAGTGCTAGTCCCTCGACCACCGGGGAGCTGTTTTTT.

This chain joins TRBV6-1 and TRBJ1-3, with D maybe TRBD1 (5 bases). Trimming removed 6 bases from V and 3 bases from J, with 21 bases in between. Germline CDR1 is MNHNS and CDR2 is SASEGT. This CDR3 is built from 17 residues. CDR3 nucleotide sequence: TGTGCCAGCAGCTCGGAGATCGGGGGGACTATTGGAAACACCATATATTTT. Protein sequence: CASSSEIGGTIGNTIYF.

J is TRBJ2-7 and V is TRBV9; 13 bases map to TRBD2. The CDR3 runs to 15 residues. V lost 4 bases, J lost 11 bases, and 12 bases stayed unmatched. Germline values: CDR1 SGDLS, CDR2 YYNGEE. CDR3 coding DNA: TGTGCCAGCAGCCTATTGACTAGCGGGGGGAACGACGAGTACTTC. Amino acid sequence: CASSLLTSGGNDEYF.

This clonotype is a singleton in its sample. The final CDR3 position lacks the conserved phenylalanine or tryptophan, pointing to a likely read error. V is TRBV15 and J is TRBJ2-7, with TRBD1 identical over 8 bases. This CDR3 is 15 amino acids long. Germline CDR1 is LNHNV and CDR2 is YYDKDF (reference sequence). The CDR3 region is CASSKGQGFIYEQYC. Here the CDR3 DNA reads TGTGCCAGCAGCAAAGGACAGGGATTTATTTACGAGCAGTACTGC.

The chain combines TRBV7-9 with TRBJ1-5; D remains unclear. Germline values: CDR1 SEHNR, CDR2 FQNEAQ (reference sequence). CDR3 length equals 18 residues. Trimming shortened V by 5 bases and J by 4 bases, and 24 bases separated the two germline ends. CDR3 region: CASSPGFGWKHHNQPQHF. CDR3 sequence (DNA): TGTGCCAGCAGCCCCGGATTTGGTTGGAAACACCATAATCAGCCCCAGCATTTT.

The V and J genes are TRBV7-2 and TRBJ1-6; the D gene is possibly TRBD1 (5 bases). Germline V CDR1 and CDR2: SGHTA, FQGNSA. V lost 3 bases and J 16 bases, leaving 25 bases between the germline ends. This CDR3 has 16 residues. This CDR3 is CASSLVRGGFYEQLHF. In DNA form, the CDR3 reads TGTGCCAGCAGCTTGGTTCGCGGGGGGTTCTACGAGCAGCTCCACTTT.

The chain links TRBV20-1 to TRBJ2-7, with a possible D match to TRBD2 (5 bases). CDR1 is DFQATT, CDR2 SNEGSKA, per germline (reference sequence). Trimming cost V 2 bases and J 5 bases, with 16 bases left between them. The length of the CDR3 is 14 residues. CDR3 sequence (DNA): TGCAGTGCTAGAAAGGCGGGCCTCACTAACGAGCAGTACTTC. Translation gives CSARKAGLTNEQYF.

The CDR3 region is CASSNWQGPQPQHF. The CDR3 DNA sequence: TGTGCCAGCAGTAATTGGCAGGGTCCTCAGCCCCAGCATTTT. This chain uses TRBV2 with TRBJ1-5, with D maybe TRBD1 (5 bases). V was trimmed by 5 bases and J by 6 bases, leaving 14 bases between them. Looked up from germline, CDR1 is SNHLY and CDR2 is FYNNEI. The length of the CDR3 is 14 residues.

This clonotype was seen only a few times. A much larger clonotype is one base distant, so this may be a read error. Here the CDR3 DNA reads TGTGCCACTGGACAGGGGAGGTCAGATACGCAGCATTTT. This sequence encodes CATGQGRSDTQHF. The V gene is TRBV6-5, the J gene TRBJ2-3; 9 nucleotides line up with TRBD1. The assigned J gene may be wrong: the sequence end matches TRBJ1-5 better. The CDR3 sequence is 13 residues long. Germline V gives CDR1 MNHEY, CDR2 SVGAGI.

The chain links TRBV9 to TRBJ2-7; 11 bases match TRBD2. The CDR3 loop spans 15 amino acids. With 0 bases clipped from V and 10 bases from J, the junction kept 9 bases outside the gene matches. CDR1 and CDR2 (germline): SGDLS, YYNGEE. The CDR3 protein is CASSVGLAGGQEQYF. The DNA of the CDR3 is TGTGCCAGCAGCGTAGGGCTAGCGGGGGGTCAGGAACAGTACTTC.

As to this clonotype: Given a much more abundant clone one base away, this may be a read error. The chain uses TRBV20-1 and TRBJ2-3; D is undetermined. The CDR3 consists of 13 residues. In germline, CDR1 is DFQATT, CDR2 SNEGSKA (reference sequence). V gave up 8 bases and J gave up 4 bases, with 16 bases separating them. Here the CDR3 DNA reads TGCAGTCCCAAAGGACGTGCCCCAGATACGCAGTATTTT. This codes for CSPKGRAPDTQYF.

This chain links TRBV20-1 with TRBJ1-1; perhaps TRBD1 as D (5 bases). Trimming removed 6 bases at V and 2 bases at J, with 19 bases between. CDR1 is DFQATT and CDR2 is SNEGSKA in the germline V gene (reference sequence). CDR3 length: 15 amino acids. The CDR3 DNA reads TGCAGTGCAACGGACAACTATGGCTACAACACTGAAGCTTTCTTT. It yields the protein CSATDNYGYNTEAFF.

This clonotype was counted only a few times. The chain employs TRBV6-1 and TRBJ2-6; D tentatively reads TRBD1 or TRBD2 (5 bases each). V was clipped by 8 bases and J by 0 bases, with 8 bases between them. The CDR3 spans 14 residues. Looked up from germline, CDR1 is MNHNS and CDR2 is SASEGT. Here the CDR3 DNA reads TGTGCCAGCGGTGGGGGCTCTGGGGCCAACGTCCTGACTTTC. Translated: CASGGGSGANVLTF.

On this clonotype: As the CDR3 is not closed by the conserved phenylalanine or tryptophan, this likely results from a read error. The limits of the CDR3 on the DNA are not certain, so only TCRdb's listed CDR3 is given. V and J are TRBV19 and TRBJ1-6. CDR1 is LNHDA and CDR2 is SQIVND in the germline V gene (reference sequence). A total of 15 residues make up the CDR3, ends included. Here the CDR3 reads CASSISTDYGYTLDS.

V gene TRBV20-1 combines with J gene TRBJ2-1; 8 nucleotides match TRBD1. The DNA end lines up better with TRBJ2-7; the J call may be wrong. The CDR3 runs 14 residues. The germline CDR1 and CDR2 sequences are DFQATT and SNEGSKA (reference sequence). CDR3 residues: CSARGRQGYNEQYF. As DNA, the CDR3 is TGCAGTGCTAGAGGCCGACAGGGGTACAATGAGCAGTACTTC.